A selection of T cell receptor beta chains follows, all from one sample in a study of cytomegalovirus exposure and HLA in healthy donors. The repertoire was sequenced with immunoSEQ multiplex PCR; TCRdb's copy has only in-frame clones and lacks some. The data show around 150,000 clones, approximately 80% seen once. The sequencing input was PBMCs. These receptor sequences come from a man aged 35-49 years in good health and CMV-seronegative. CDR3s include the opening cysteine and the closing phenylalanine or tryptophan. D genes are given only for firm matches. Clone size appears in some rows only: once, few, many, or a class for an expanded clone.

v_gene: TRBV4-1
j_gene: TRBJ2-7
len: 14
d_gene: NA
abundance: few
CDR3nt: TGCGCCAGCAGCCAAGCGGGACTCGGCGACGAGCAGTACTTC
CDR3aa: CASSQAGLGDEQYF

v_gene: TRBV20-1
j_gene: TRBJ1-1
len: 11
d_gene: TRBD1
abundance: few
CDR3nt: TGCAGTGCTGGGGGGACAGTTGAAGCTTTCTTT
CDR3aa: CSAGGTVEAFF

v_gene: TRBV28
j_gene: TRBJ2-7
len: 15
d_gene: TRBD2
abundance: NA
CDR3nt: TGTGCCAGCTTGGAGGCCGGGACTAGCGTCTACGAGCAGTACTTC
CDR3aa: CASLEAGTSVYEQYF

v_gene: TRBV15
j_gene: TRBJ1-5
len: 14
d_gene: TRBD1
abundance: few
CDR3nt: TGTGCCACCAGCCCCGGGACAGACAATCAGCCCCAGCATTTT
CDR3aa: CATSPGTDNQPQHF

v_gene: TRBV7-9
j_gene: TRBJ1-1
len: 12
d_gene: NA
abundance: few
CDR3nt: TGTGCCGCGGGGGACTTGAACACTGAAGCTTTCTTT
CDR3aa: CAAGDLNTEAFF

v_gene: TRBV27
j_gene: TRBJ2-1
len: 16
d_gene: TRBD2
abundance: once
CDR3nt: TGTGCCAGCAGCATACGGACTAGCGGGGCCTTCAATGAGCAGTTCTTC
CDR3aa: CASSIRTSGAFNEQFF

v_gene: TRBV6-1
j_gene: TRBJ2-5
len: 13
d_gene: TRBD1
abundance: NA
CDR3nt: TGTGCCAGCAGTACCGAAGGGGGCGAGACCCAGTACTTC
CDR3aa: CASSTEGGETQYF

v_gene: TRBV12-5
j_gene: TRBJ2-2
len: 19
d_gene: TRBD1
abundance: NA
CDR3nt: TGTGCTAGTGGTTCGATCCCGGGACAGGGGGCGTTTGACACCGGGGAGCTGTTTTTT
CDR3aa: CASGSIPGQGAFDTGELFF

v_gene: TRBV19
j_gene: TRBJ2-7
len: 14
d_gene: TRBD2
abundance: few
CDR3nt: TGTGCCAGTAGTATAGAGGCTAGCGGGAGACAACAGTACTTC
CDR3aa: CASSIEASGRQQYF

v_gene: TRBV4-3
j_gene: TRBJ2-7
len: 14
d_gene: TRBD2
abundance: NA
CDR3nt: TGCGCCAGCAGCCTTAGCGGGGGCTCCTACGAGCAGTACTTC
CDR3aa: CASSLSGGSYEQYF